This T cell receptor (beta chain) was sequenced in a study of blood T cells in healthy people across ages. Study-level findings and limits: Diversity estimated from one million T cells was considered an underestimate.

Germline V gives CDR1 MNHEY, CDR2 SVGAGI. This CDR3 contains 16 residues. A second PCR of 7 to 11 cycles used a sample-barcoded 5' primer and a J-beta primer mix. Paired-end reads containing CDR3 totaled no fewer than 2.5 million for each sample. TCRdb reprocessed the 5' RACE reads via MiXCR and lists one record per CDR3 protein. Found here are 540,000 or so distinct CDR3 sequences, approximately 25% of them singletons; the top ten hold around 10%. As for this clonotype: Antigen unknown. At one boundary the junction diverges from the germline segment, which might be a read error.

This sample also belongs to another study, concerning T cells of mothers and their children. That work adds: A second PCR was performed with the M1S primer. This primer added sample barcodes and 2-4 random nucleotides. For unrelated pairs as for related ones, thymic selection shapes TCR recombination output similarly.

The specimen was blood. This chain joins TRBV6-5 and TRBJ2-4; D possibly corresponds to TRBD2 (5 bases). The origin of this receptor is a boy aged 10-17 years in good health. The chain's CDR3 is CASSYSLREPKNIRYF. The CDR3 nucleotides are TGTGCCAGCAGTTACTCGTTGAGGGAGCCCAAAAACATTCGGTACTTC.